This T cell receptor (beta chain) was sequenced during a study of blood T cell repertoires in COVID-19. Methods used by the authors: Reference gene primer amplification yielded estimated nucleated cell counts. Some clones are missing from TCRdb's copy, which holds only in-frame ones; the method was immunoSEQ multiplex PCR. The V and J calls and clone size come from that table; D and trimming were worked out from the DNA. This sample has some 260,000 clones; roughly 90% occur once, and the top ten carry 0.7%. The germline gives CDR1 SGDLS, CDR2 YYNGEE. The CDR3 extends over 15 amino acids. The V end lost 0 bases, the J end lost 0 bases, and 10 bases lay between the germline ends.

The sample was peripheral blood. The receptor's source is a human donor in a cohort sampled during active COVID-19. V usage is TRBV9 and J usage is TRBJ2-7; no clear D. Here the CDR3 reads CASSVGTTSSYEQYF. The CDR3 coding sequence is TGTGCCAGCAGCGTAGGTACTACGAGCTCCTACGAGCAGTACTTC.